Sequencing of this TCR beta chain was carried out in a study of identical twins. This CDR3 has 12 residues. V lost 6 bases to trimming and J lost 6 bases, with 11 bases between them. Germline V gene lookup returns CDR1 MNHEY and CDR2 SVGAGI. TCRdb reprocessed the 5' RACE reads via MiXCR and lists one record per CDR3 protein. The sample lists hundreds of thousands of distinct CDR3 sequences, around 20% seen once, with roughly 4.3% in the top ten. These data also formed part of another study, on T cells expressing NK-cell markers. That paper notes: Similarly, these clonotypes led the CD3+CD56-NKG2C+ fraction as well in a few donors. Specificity for HCMV among expanded NKG2C+ T cell clones was not established.

The specimen sequenced was PBMCs. V and J are TRBV6-5 and TRBJ1-2; D not certain. The sequence came from a woman between 18 and 30 years old in good health. The CDR3 nucleotides are TGTGCCAGCAGCCGAGTGGGCGATGGCTACACCTTC. Translated, it gives CASSRVGDGYTF.